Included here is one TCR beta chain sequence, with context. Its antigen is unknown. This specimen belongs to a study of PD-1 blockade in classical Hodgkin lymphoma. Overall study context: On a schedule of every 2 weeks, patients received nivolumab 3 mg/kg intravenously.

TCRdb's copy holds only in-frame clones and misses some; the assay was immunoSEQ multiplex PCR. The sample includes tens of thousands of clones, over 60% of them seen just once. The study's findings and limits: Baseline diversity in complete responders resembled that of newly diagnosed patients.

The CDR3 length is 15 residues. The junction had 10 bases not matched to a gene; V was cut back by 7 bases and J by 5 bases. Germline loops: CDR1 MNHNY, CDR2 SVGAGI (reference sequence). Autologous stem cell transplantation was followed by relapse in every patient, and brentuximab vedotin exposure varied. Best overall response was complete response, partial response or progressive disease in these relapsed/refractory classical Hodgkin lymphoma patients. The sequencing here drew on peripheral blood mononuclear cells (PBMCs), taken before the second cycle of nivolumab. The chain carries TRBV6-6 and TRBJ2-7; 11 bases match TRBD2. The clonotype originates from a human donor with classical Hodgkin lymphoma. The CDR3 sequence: CASIVSGRALNEQYF. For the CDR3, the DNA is TGTGCCAGCATCGTTAGCGGGAGGGCCCTCAACGAGCAGTACTTC.